These T cell receptor beta chains were read from a single sample in a study of T cells in Graves' hyperthyroidism and ophthalmopathy. From the multiplex PCR reads, TCRdb called clonotypes with MiXCR, one entry per CDR3 protein. This sample has some 720,000 distinct CDR3 sequences; 15% to 20% occur once, and the top ten carry 8.4%. Material: blood. The receptor source for this set is a man aged 18 to 29 with Graves' hyperthyroidism. The CDR3 runs from the conserved cysteine through the conserved F or W. D genes are given only for firm matches. Part of the rows lack a size; the others show once, few, many or a class for expanded clones.

>NA|TRBJ1-1|TRBD1|TRBV3-1
TGTGCCAGCAGCTACGGGACAGGGTGGACTGAAGCTTTCTTT
CASSYGTGWTEAFF
>many|TRBJ2-5|NA|TRBV2
TGTGCCAGCAGACGACAGTACCAAGAGACCCAGTACTTC
CASRRQYQETQYF
>many|TRBJ2-3|NA|TRBV27
TGTGCCAGCAGCGACCGGCCAGATACGCAGTATTTT
CASSDRPDTQYF
>many|TRBJ1-1|TRBD1|TRBV2
TGTGCCAGCAGTGGACAGGGAGGGGACACTGAAGCTTTCTTT
CASSGQGGDTEAFF
>NA|TRBJ2-7|NA|TRBV13
TGTGCCAGCAGCCGGACCGGGACAACCTACGAGCAGTACTTC
CASSRTGTTYEQYF
>many|TRBJ2-1|NA|TRBV7-3
TGTGCCAGCAGCTTAACGGGAGGAGACAATGAGCAGTTCTTC
CASSLTGGDNEQFF
>NA|TRBJ1-1|NA|TRBV6-2/TRBV6-3
TGTGCCAGCAGTAGATGTGGGAACACTGAAGCTTTCTTT
CASSRCGNTEAFF
>many|TRBJ2-5|NA|TRBV6-6
TGTGCCAGCAGTTACTCGATCGGGTCCCAAGAGACCCAGTACTTC
CASSYSIGSQETQYF
>many|TRBJ2-7|TRBD2|TRBV2
TGTGCCAGCAGTGAGGCTAGCGGGAGACCCGAGCAGTACTTC
CASSEASGRPEQYF
>NA|TRBJ2-6|NA|TRBV5-5
TGTGCCAGCAGCTTCCTAGACTCTGGGGCCAACGTCCTGACTTTC
CASSFLDSGANVLTF
>few|TRBJ2-2|TRBD1|TRBV30
TGTGCCTGGAGTGCCCACCCTCGACAGGGGAGTGAGCTGTTTTTT
CAWSAHPRQGSELFF
>few|TRBJ1-6|NA|TRBV7-2
TGTGCCAGCAGCTTAGGGCCCAGGGGTTCACCCCTCCACTTT
CASSLGPRGSPLHF